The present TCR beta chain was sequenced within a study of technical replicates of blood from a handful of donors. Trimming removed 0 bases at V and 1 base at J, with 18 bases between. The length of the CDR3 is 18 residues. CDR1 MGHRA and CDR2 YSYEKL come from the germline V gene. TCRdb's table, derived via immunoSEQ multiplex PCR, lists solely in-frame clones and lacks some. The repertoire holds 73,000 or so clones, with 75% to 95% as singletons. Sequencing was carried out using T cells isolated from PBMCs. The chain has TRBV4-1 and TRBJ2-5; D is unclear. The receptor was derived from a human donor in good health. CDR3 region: CASSQDRFISEAQETQYF. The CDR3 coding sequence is TGCGCCAGCAGCCAAGATCGGTTCATAAGCGAGGCCCAAGAGACCCAGTACTTC.